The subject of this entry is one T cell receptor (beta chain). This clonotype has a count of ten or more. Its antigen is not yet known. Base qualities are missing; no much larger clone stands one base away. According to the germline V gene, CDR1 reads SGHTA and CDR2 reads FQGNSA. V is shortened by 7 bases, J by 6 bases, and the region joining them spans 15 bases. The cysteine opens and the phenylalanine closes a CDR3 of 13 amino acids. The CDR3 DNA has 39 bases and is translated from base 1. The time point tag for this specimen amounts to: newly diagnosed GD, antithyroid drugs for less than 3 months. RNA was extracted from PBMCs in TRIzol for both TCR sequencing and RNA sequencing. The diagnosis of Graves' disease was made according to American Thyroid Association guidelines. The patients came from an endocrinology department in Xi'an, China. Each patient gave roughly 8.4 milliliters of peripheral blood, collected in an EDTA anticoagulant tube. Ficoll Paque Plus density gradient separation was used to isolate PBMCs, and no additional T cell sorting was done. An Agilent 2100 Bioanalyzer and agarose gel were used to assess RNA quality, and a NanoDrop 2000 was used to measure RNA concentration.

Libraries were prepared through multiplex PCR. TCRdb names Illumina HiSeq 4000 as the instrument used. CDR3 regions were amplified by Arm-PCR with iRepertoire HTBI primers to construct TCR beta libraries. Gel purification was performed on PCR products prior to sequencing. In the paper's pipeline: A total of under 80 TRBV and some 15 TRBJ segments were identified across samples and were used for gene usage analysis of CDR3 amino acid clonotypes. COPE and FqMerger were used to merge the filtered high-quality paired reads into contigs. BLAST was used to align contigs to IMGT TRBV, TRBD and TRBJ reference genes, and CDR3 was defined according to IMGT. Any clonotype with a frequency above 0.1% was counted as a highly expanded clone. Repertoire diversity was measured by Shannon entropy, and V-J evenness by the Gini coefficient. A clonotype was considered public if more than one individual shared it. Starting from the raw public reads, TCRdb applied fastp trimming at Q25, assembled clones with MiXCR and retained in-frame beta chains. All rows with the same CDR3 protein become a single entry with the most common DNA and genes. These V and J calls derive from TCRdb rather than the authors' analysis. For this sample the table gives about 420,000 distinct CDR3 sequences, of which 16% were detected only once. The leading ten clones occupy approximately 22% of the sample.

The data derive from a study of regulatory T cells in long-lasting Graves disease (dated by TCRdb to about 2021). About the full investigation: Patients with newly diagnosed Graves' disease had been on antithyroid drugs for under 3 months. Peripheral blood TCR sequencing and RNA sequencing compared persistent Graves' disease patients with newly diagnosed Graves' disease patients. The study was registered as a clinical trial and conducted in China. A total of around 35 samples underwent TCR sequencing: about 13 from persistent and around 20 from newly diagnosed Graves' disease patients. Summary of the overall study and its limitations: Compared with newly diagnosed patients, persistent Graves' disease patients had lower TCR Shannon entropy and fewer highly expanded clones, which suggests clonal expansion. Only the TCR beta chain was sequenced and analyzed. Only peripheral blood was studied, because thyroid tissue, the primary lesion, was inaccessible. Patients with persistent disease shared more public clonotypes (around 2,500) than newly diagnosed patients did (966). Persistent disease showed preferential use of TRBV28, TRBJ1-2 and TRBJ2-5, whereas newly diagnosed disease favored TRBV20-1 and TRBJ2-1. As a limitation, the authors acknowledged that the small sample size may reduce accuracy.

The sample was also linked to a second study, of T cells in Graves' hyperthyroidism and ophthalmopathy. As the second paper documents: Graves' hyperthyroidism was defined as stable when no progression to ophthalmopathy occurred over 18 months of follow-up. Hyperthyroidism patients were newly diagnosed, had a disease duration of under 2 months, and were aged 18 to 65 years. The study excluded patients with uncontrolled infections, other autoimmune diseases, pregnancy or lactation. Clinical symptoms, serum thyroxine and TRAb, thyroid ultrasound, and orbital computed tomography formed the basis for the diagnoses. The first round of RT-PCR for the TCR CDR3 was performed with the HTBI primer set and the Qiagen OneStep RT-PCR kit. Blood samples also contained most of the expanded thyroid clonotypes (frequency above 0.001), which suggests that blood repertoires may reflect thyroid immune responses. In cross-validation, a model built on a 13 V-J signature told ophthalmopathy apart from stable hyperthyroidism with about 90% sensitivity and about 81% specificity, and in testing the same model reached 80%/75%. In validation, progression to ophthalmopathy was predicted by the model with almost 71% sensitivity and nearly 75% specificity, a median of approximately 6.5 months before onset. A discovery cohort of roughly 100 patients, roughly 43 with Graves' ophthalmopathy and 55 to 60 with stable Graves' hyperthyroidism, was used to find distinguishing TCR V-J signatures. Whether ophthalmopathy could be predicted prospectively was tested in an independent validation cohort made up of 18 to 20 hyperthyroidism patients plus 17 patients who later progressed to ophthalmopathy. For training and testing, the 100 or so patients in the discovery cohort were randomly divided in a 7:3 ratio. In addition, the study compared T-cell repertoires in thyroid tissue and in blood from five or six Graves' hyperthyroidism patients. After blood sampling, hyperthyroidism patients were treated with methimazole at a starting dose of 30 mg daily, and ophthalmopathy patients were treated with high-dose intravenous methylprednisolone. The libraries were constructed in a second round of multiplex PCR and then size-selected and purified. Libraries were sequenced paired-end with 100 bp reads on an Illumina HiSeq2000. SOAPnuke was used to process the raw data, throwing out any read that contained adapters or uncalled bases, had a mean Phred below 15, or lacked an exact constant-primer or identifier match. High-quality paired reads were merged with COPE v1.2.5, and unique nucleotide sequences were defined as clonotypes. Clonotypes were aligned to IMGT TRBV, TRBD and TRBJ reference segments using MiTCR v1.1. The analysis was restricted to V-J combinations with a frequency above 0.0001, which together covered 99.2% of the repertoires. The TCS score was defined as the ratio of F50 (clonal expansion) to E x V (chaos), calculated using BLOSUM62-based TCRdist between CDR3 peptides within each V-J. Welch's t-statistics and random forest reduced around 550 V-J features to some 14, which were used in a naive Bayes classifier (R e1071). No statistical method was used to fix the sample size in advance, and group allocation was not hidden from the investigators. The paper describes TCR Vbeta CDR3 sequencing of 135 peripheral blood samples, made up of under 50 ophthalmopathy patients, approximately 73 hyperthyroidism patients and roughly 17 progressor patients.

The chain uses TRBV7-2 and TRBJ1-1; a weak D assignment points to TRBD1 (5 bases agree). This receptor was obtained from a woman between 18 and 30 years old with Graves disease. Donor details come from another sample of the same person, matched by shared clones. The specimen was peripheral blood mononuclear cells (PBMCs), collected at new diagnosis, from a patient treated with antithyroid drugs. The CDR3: CASTEVGDAEAFF. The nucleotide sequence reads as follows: TGTGCCAGCACGGAAGTTGGGGACGCTGAAGCTTTCTTT.